This T cell receptor beta chain was obtained from a study of blood T cell repertoires in COVID-19. At the level of the study: Acute and convalescent COVID-19 specimens originated in the United States, Italy and Spain.

The assay was immunoSEQ multiplex PCR, and TCRdb's table has in-frame clones only and misses some. The sample holds about 40,000 clones; around 83% are singletons and the top ten take around 24%. The CDR3 is made up of 14 amino acids. Germline V gives CDR1 GTSNPN, CDR2 SVGIG (reference sequence). Germline trimming cut 2 bases from V and 7 bases from J; bases unmatched to any gene: 5. The rearrangement joins TRBV30 to TRBJ1-6; 7 bases fit TRBD1. The sequenced material came from peripheral blood. The sequence derives from a human donor with acute or convalescent COVID-19. The donor label of this sample is uncertain. CDR3 bases: TGTGCCTGGAGTAGACAGGGCGGCAATTCACCCCTCCACTTT. Its protein is CAWSRQGGNSPLHF.